Described below is a single T cell receptor (beta chain) sequence and its context. The antigen is unknown. This record comes from a study of a mutant IDH1 vaccine in newly diagnosed glioma. Time point noted: week 5, during vaccination. Every vaccine dose comprised 300 ug of mutant IDH1 20-mer peptide plus topical imiquimod. CDR1 is MGHRA and CDR2 is YSYEKL in the germline V gene. This CDR3 has 15 residues. The protocol was immunoSEQ multiplex PCR, while the TCRdb copy is restricted to in-frame clones and leaves out a portion. Here the sample spans tens of thousands of clones, roughly nine tenths being singletons.

The sample here was PBMCs, taken from a glioma patient whose treatment included an IDH1 peptide vaccine. The sequence was collected from a woman between 50 and 59 years old with glioma. The chain has TRBV4-1 and TRBJ2-5; 7 bases are a match to TRBD2. The J call may be in error: the DNA end matches TRBJ2-7 better. CDR3 sequence: CASSQGLAEVYEQYF. CDR3 sequence (DNA): TGCGCCAGCAGCCAAGGTCTAGCGGAAGTTTACGAGCAGTACTTC.